The clone carrying this TCR beta chain was found many times. The data belong to a study of T cells in Graves' hyperthyroidism and ophthalmopathy. Aged 18 to 65, the patients had hyperthyroidism that was newly diagnosed and had lasted under 2 months. The CDR3 is 15 residues long. After removal of 3 bases from V and 5 bases from J, the junction contained 6 bases not matched to a gene. CDR1 is SGHRS, CDR2 YFSETQ, per germline. Amplification yielded TCR beta CDR3 regions, with RNA transcripts as the source. The study used the HTBI primer set for a first-round RT-PCR of the TCR CDR3. TCRdb itself ran the multiplex PCR reads through MiXCR, one entry per CDR3 protein. The sample lists a few hundred thousand distinct CDR3 sequences, roughly 15% seen once, with more than 30% in the top ten.

Sequenced: blood. V usage is TRBV5-1 and J usage is TRBJ2-3; 10 bases match TRBD2. This clonotype originated in a woman aged 45-59 years with Graves' hyperthyroidism that later progressed to Graves' ophthalmopathy. The CDR3 is CASSSAGGPEDTQYF. The CDR3 coding sequence is TGCGCCAGCAGCTCAGCGGGAGGGCCGGAAGATACGCAGTATTTT.